The 24 T cell receptor beta chains in this list originate from one sample, sequenced in a study of human T cells and chemical hapten exposure. TCRdb called the RACE reads again in MiXCR, with one record for every CDR3 protein. The sample lists about 350,000 distinct CDR3 sequences; about 5% were seen once. This sample's time point: pre-sensitization, week 0. Treatment of the sample: therapeutic diphenylcyclopropenone sensitization with weekly scalp DPC. The sequencing here drew on whole blood, taken in connection with sensitization to the hapten diphenylcyclopropenone (DPC). Source of these receptors: a woman aged 18-35 years with alopecia areata. Some clones in this sample may be carry-over from other donors' samples.

This clonotype was detected many times. This chain uses TRBV7-3 with TRBJ1-1; TRBD1 might be the D (5 bases). Germline-derived CDR1 and CDR2 are SGHTA and FQGTGA. The CDR3 runs 13 residues. Deletions cut 5 bases from V and 1 base from J, with 8 bases between. DNA of the CDR3: TGTGCCAGCAGCCACACAGGGAACACTGAAGCTTTCTTT. This gives the protein CASSHTGNTEAFF.

This clonotype was seen at least ten times. The genes are TRBV7-2 and TRBJ2-3, with D hard to call. Trimming left V 4 bases short and J 5 bases short, with 10 bases between. Germline V gene data show CDR1 as SGHTA and CDR2 as FQGNSA. This CDR3 is 13 amino acids long. For the CDR3, the DNA is TGTGCCAGCAGCTCCCCGAATGAAGATACGCAGTATTTT. Translation: CASSSPNEDTQYF.

This clonotype was observed many times. The chain joins TRBV4-2 to TRBJ1-6; D is possibly TRBD1 (6 bases). Germline V lookup: CDR1 LGHNA, CDR2 YNFKEQ. The CDR3 has 16 residues. V was pared by 2 bases and J by 9 bases, with 17 bases between. The CDR3: CASSQSYRDRASPLHF. CDR3 nucleotides: TGTGCCAGCAGCCAATCCTACAGGGATCGGGCTTCACCCCTCCACTTT.

This rearrangement joins TRBV5-6 to TRBJ1-5, with no clear D. The CDR3 is 14 amino acids. With 4 bases removed from V and 1 base from J, the gap between germline ends came to 9 bases. Looked up from germline, CDR1 is SGHDT and CDR2 is YYEEEE. DNA of the CDR3: TGTGCCAGCAGCGAGATTCGGAGCAATCAGCCCCAGCATTTT. Translated: CASSEIRSNQPQHF.

In this sample, this clonotype turned up many times. V is TRBV2 and J is TRBJ2-6; D uncertain. V lost 7 bases and J 4 bases, leaving 17 bases between the germline ends. The CDR3 totals 16 residues. CDR1 is SNHLY, CDR2 FYNNEI, per germline. This CDR3 reads CASTLPRSTGANVLTF. In nucleotides, the CDR3 is TGTGCCAGCACCCTACCGAGGAGTACGGGGGCCAACGTCCTGACTTTC.

This clonotype was seen repeatedly, ten times or more. J is TRBJ1-3 and V is TRBV28; D is perhaps TRBD1 (5 bases). CDR3 length: 18 amino acids. Trimming took 7 bases from V and 6 from J, leaving 28 bases between them. Germline V gene data show CDR1 as MDHEN and CDR2 as SYDVKM. The CDR3: CASKPRTSPAGRQNTIYF. The CDR3 nucleotides are TGTGCCAGCAAACCTAGAACTTCCCCGGCAGGGAGGCAAAACACCATATATTTT. Full variable domain (missing parts from reference TRBV28 and TRBJ1-3): DVKVTQSSRYLVKRTGEKVFLECVQDMDHENMFWYRQDPGLGLRLIYFSYDVKMKEKGDIPEGYSVSREKKERFSLILESASTNQTSMYLCASKPRTSPAGRQNTIYFGEGSWLTVV.

The chain recombines TRBV24-1 with TRBJ1-2; D not resolved. With 9 bases removed from V and 3 bases from J, the gap between germline ends came to 13 bases. CDR3 length equals 13 residues. Germline V gene sequence: CDR1 KGHDR, CDR2 SFDVKD. CDR3 in amino acids: CATSSGSDYGYTF. CDR3 sequence (DNA): TGTGCCACCTCTTCCGGAAGTGACTATGGCTACACCTTC.

This clonotype was seen many times. CDR3 residues: CASSPPRTGTYQPQHF. The CDR3 nucleotides are TGTGCCAGCAGTCCCCCGAGGACAGGAACTTATCAGCCCCAGCATTTT. The rearrangement joins TRBV6-6 to TRBJ1-5; 7 nucleotides line up with TRBD1. CDR3 length: 16 amino acids. Germline assignment: CDR1 MNHNY and CDR2 SVGAGI (reference sequence). Trimming took 5 bases from V and 5 from J; bases not matched to a gene: 12.

This chain connects TRBV5-6 to TRBJ2-5, with 7 bases matching TRBD1. CDR3 length: 16 residues. Losses at the gene ends were 0 bases for V and 3 bases for J; bases not matched to a gene: 8. CDR1 is SGHDT and CDR2 is YYEEEE in the germline V gene. The CDR3 here is CASSLERGPRKETQYF. CDR3 nucleotide sequence: TGTGCCAGCAGCTTGGAAAGGGGGCCAAGGAAAGAGACCCAGTACTTC.

The chain carries TRBV29-1 and TRBJ1-4; D is possibly TRBD1 (6 bases). Germline CDR1 SQVTM, CDR2 ANQGSEA. V gave up 7 bases and J gave up 7 bases, with 16 bases separating them. This CDR3 spans 13 amino acids. In DNA, the CDR3 is TGCAGCGCCGGGGGGCAAGCGGGTGAAAAACTGTTTTTT. Amino acid sequence: CSAGGQAGEKLFF.

The chain uses TRBV20-1 and TRBJ1-4; D is uncertain. The ends were cut back, 1 base at V and 4 bases at J, with 10 bases in the middle. The V gene's germline CDR1 is DFQATT and CDR2 SNEGSKA (reference sequence). This CDR3 is built from 14 residues. CDR3: CSARVPPDNEKLFF. CDR3 DNA sequence: TGCAGTGCTAGAGTACCTCCGGATAATGAAAAACTGTTTTTT.

This clonotype has at least ten counts. CDR3 in DNA: TGTGCCATTGGGACGCTCGGTGAGCAGTTCTTC. Its protein product is CAIGTLGEQFF. V is TRBV10-3 and J is TRBJ2-1; D possibly matches TRBD1 or TRBD2 (5 bases each). This CDR3 contains 11 residues. Germline CDR1 reads ENHRY; CDR2 reads SYGVKD. Trimming took off 9 bases at V and 9 bases at J, with 12 bases between the two ends.

This clonotype was seen at least ten times. The chain joins TRBV6-5 to TRBJ1-1; 9 bases match TRBD1. This CDR3 has 14 amino acids. Germline lookup yields CDR1 MNHEY and CDR2 SVGAGI. The junction had 6 bases not matched to a gene; V was cut back by 6 bases and J by 4 bases. CDR3: CASSPRQGGTEAFF. CDR3 sequence (DNA): TGTGCCAGCAGCCCCCGACAGGGGGGCACTGAAGCTTTCTTT.

At least ten counts were recorded for this clonotype. This chain links TRBV5-1 with TRBJ2-6, with D tentatively TRBD1 (5 bases). CDR1 and CDR2 (germline): SGHRS, YFSETQ. Trimming stripped 4 bases from V and 0 bases from J, with 8 bases between. This CDR3 is 15 amino acids long. CDR3 loop: CASSLQDSGANVLTF. For the CDR3, the DNA is TGCGCCAGCAGCCTACAGGACTCTGGGGCCAACGTCCTGACTTTC.

Many counts were recorded for this clonotype. The chain recombines TRBV20-1 with TRBJ2-2; D is unresolved. The CDR3 has 12 amino acids. The V gene lost 2 bases and the J gene lost 3 bases, with 4 bases spanning the gap. Germline-derived CDR1 and CDR2 are DFQATT and SNEGSKA (reference sequence). The CDR3 reads CSARQYTGELFF. CDR3 nucleotide sequence: TGCAGTGCTAGACAGTACACCGGGGAGCTGTTTTTT.

This clonotype was seen only a few times. The chain joins TRBV7-2 to TRBJ1-3; TRBD1 aligns across 10 bases. From germline, CDR1 is SGHTA and CDR2 FQGNSA. The CDR3 extends over 18 amino acids. Germline trimming cut 1 base from V and 8 bases from J; bases unmatched to any gene: 14. CDR3 loop: CASSLVLRTGGTRDTIYF. The CDR3 coding sequence is TGTGCCAGCAGCTTAGTACTTAGGACAGGGGGAACTCGCGACACCATATATTTT. The whole variable domain, filled in from reference TRBV7-2 and TRBJ1-3, reads GAGVSQSPSNKVTEKGKDVELRCDPISGHTALYWYRQSLGQGLEFLIYFQGNSAPDKSGLPSDRFSAERTGGSVSTLTIQRTQQEDSAVYLCASSLVLRTGGTRDTIYFGEGSWLTVV.

This clonotype was counted many times. The chain uses TRBV4-3 and TRBJ1-2; TRBD1 might be the D (5 bases). The CDR3 sequence is 15 residues long. Germline loops: CDR1 LGHNA, CDR2 YSLEER. V lost 1 base and J 5 bases, leaving 14 bases between the germline ends. DNA of the CDR3: TGCGCCAGCAGCCAAGTCCTTCTGGGGGGGTATGGCTACACCTTC. Its protein product is CASSQVLLGGYGYTF.

The chain has TRBV12-3 or TRBV12-4 and TRBJ2-3; 9 bases fit TRBD2. This CDR3 comprises 15 residues. The V and J ends lost 2 bases and 3 bases, in that order; junction bases with no gene match: 3. The CDR3 coding sequence is TGTGCCAGCAGTTTACCGACTAGCGGAACAGATACGCAGTATTTT. This encodes CASSLPTSGTDTQYF.

This sequence joins TRBV6-6 and TRBJ1-3, with a possible D match to TRBD1 (6 bases). The CDR3 is 18 residues long. Trimming pared 0 bases from V and 1 base from J, leaving 16 bases between. The germline V gene encodes CDR1 MNHNY and CDR2 SVGAGI (reference sequence). CDR3 loop: CASSYSIEGGTSGNTIYF. In DNA, the CDR3 is TGTGCCAGCAGTTACTCGATCGAAGGGGGGACTTCTGGAAACACCATATATTTT.

This clonotype was seen only a few times. The genes are TRBV7-2 and TRBJ2-4; possibly TRBD1 for D (6 bases). Germline V gene data show CDR1 as SGHTA and CDR2 as FQGNSA. CDR3 length: 14 amino acids. V lost 7 bases and J 7 bases, leaving 17 bases between the germline ends. The CDR3 loop reads CASTTPGTQNIQYF. The DNA of the CDR3 is TGTGCCAGCACCACCCCCGGGACACAGAACATTCAGTACTTC.

This clonotype was seen ten or more times. The chain has TRBV7-9 and TRBJ1-1; D might be TRBD1 (5 bases). The CDR3 runs 14 residues. The V and J ends lost 2 bases and 6 bases respectively, with 13 bases between them. From germline, CDR1 is SEHNR and CDR2 FQNEAQ (reference sequence). CDR3 in DNA: TGTGCCAGCAGCTTACTAGGGGAGGTACCTGAAGCTTTCTTT. Its protein product is CASSLLGEVPEAFF.

There are a few counts of this clonotype. The J gene is TRBJ2-4, the V gene TRBV2; D call uncertain. V shed 5 bases and J shed 7 bases, with 15 bases lying between them. Germline loops: CDR1 SNHLY, CDR2 FYNNEI. There are 14 residues in the CDR3. CDR3 sequence: CASSPQRSPNIQYF. The CDR3 DNA reads as TGTGCCAGCAGTCCACAACGGAGCCCCAACATTCAGTACTTC.

The rearrangement uses TRBV6-5 and TRBJ2-3; TRBD2 agrees at 10 bases. The CDR3 is made up of 16 amino acids. The V gene's germline CDR1 is MNHEY and CDR2 SVGAGI. J lost 5 bases, V lost 3 bases, and 8 bases had no gene match. CDR3 DNA sequence: TGTGCCAGCAGTTATAGGGCTAGCGGGGGAGGAGATACGCAGTATTTT. Its translation is CASSYRASGGGDTQYF.

This clonotype showed up many times. This chain links TRBV11-3 with TRBJ2-1; the D gene is possibly TRBD2 (6 bases). Per germline, CDR1 SGHNT and CDR2 YENEEA. The CDR3 covers 14 residues. Trimming pared 5 bases from V and 9 bases from J, leaving 17 bases between. The chain's CDR3 is CASSTGLPESEQFF. CDR3 coding DNA: TGTGCCAGCAGCACGGGACTCCCCGAATCTGAGCAGTTCTTC. Full variable domain (outside the CDR3, taken from reference TRBV11-3 and TRBJ2-1): EAGVVQSPRYKIIEKKQPVAFWCNPISGHNTLYWYLQNLGQGPELLIRYENEEAVDDSQLPKDRFSAERLKGVDSTLKIQPAELGDSAVYLCASSTGLPESEQFFGPGTRLTVL.